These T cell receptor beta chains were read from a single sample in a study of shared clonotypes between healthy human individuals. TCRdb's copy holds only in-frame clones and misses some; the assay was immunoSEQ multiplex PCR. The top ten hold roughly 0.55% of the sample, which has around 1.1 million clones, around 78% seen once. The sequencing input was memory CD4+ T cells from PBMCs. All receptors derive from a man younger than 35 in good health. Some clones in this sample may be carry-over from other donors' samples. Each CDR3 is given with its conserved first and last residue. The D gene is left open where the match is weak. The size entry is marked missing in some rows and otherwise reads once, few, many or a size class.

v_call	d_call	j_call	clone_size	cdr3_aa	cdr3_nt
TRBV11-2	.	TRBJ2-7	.	CASSLDSSASSYEQYF	TGTGCCAGCAGCTTAGATTCGTCGGCGAGCTCCTACGAGCAGTACTTC
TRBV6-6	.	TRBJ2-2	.	CASSYGGTVTGELFF	TGTGCCAGCAGTTACGGCGGGACAGTCACCGGGGAGCTGTTTTTT
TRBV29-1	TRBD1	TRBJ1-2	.	CSVADRGVYGYTF	TGCAGCGTAGCGGACAGGGGAGTTTATGGCTACACCTTC
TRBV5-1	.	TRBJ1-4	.	CASSLLVNEKLFF	TGCGCCAGCAGCTTGTTGGTTAATGAAAAACTGTTTTTT
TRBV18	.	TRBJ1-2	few	CASSPQGKNGYTF	TGTGCCAGCTCACCACAGGGGAAGAATGGCTACACCTTC
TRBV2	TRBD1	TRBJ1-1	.	CASRGARGYSEAFF	TGTGCCAGCAGGGGGGCCAGGGGGTATTCTGAAGCTTTCTTT
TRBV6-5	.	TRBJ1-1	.	CASSPPGHGEGEAFF	TGTGCCAGCAGTCCACCGGGACATGGGGAAGGTGAAGCTTTCTTT
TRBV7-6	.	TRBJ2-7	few	CASAPSPILSYEQYF	TGTGCCAGCGCCCCCTCGCCCATCCTCTCCTACGAGCAGTACTTC
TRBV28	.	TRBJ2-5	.	CASSSPQAGRETQYF	TGTGCCAGCAGTTCCCCCCAGGCCGGGCGGGAGACCCAGTACTTC
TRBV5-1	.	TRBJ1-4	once	CASSLDGRGTNEKLFF	TGCGCCAGCAGCTTGGACGGCCGCGGAACTAATGAAAAACTGTTTTTT
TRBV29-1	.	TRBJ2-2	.	CSVVYSGVDTGELFF	TGCAGCGTTGTTTACTCCGGGGTTGACACCGGGGAGCTGTTTTTT
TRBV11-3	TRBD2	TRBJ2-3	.	CASSLDREGDTQYF	TGTGCCAGCAGCTTAGATCGGGAGGGAGATACGCAGTATTTT
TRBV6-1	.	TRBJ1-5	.	CASNDGAYSNQPQHF	TGTGCCAGCAATGACGGTGCATATAGCAATCAGCCCCAGCATTTT
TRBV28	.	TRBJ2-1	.	CASSSGEGRRNNEQFF	TGTGCCAGCAGTTCGGGTGAAGGACGGCGTAACAATGAGCAGTTCTTC
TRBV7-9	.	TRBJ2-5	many	CASSFLETQYF	TGTGCCAGCAGCTTCTTGGAGACCCAGTACTTC
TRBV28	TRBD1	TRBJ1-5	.	CASSLLRDRGRLNQPQHF	TGTGCCAGCAGTTTGCTCCGGGACAGGGGGCGGTTAAATCAGCCCCAGCATTTT
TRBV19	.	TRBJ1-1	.	CASSVAGSTEAFF	TGTGCCAGTAGTGTAGCGGGAAGCACTGAAGCTTTCTTT
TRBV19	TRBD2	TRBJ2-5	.	CASTRGSGRALETQYF	TGTGCCAGTACCAGAGGTAGCGGGAGGGCCTTGGAGACCCAGTACTTC
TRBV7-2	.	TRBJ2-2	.	CASSPSIGELFF	TGTGCCAGCAGCCCCTCGATCGGGGAGCTGTTTTTT
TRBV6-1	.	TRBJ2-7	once	CASSEVWTVSYEQYF	TGTGCCAGCAGTGAAGTTTGGACAGTATCCTACGAGCAGTACTTC
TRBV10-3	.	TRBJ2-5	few	CAISESLTQETQYF	TGTGCCATCAGTGAGTCTTTGACCCAAGAGACCCAGTACTTC
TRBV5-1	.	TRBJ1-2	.	CASSPNEGQANYGYTF	TGCGCCAGCAGCCCCAACGAGGGGCAAGCTAACTATGGCTACACCTTC
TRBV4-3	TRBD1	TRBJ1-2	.	CASSQDRGSGGQVYGYTF	TGCGCCAGCAGCCAAGATAGGGGCTCGGGGGGACAGGTATATGGCTACACCTTC
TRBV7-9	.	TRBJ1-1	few	CASSFIIGGNTEAFF	TGTGCCAGCAGCTTTATTATAGGGGGGAACACTGAAGCTTTCTTT
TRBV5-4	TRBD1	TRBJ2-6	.	CASSLEGQGAYPGANVLTF	TGTGCCAGCAGCCTGGAGGGACAGGGGGCTTATCCTGGGGCCAACGTCCTGACTTTC
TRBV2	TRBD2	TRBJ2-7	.	CASRQISGSKGEQYF	TGTGCCAGCAGACAGATTAGCGGGAGTAAGGGCGAGCAGTACTTC
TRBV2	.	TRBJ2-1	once	CASSGNREDEQFF	TGTGCCAGCAGTGGTAACAGGGAAGATGAGCAGTTCTTC
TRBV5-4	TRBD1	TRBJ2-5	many	CASAILDRGRETQYF	TGTGCCAGCGCGATTTTAGACAGGGGAAGAGAGACCCAGTACTTC